These T cell receptor beta chains were read from a single sample in a study of blood T cells in healthy people across ages. TCRdb reprocessed the 5' RACE reads via MiXCR and lists one record per CDR3 protein. The sample records 450,000 to 700,000 distinct CDR3 sequences, roughly a quarter being singletons. What was sequenced was blood. These receptor sequences come from a woman in her 70s in good health. Each CDR3 is given with its conserved first and last residue. D genes are given only for firm matches. Some rows mark clone size as missing; the rest say once, few, many or name a class of expanded clone.

>TRBV12-3/TRBV12-4|.|TRBD1|TRBJ1-1
TGTGCCAACAGCGCCGGGACAGGCTCAAACACTGAAGCTTTCTTT
CANSAGTGSNTEAFF
>TRBV20-1|few|TRBD2|TRBJ2-5
TGCAGTGCTCACCCAGCGGGGGGGCGCGAGACCCAGTACTTC
CSAHPAGGRETQYF
>TRBV6-2/TRBV6-3|.|TRBD1|TRBJ1-5
TGTGCCGCCCAAGGGGGGGGACAGGGAAATCAGCCCCAGCATTTT
CAAQGGGQGNQPQHF
>TRBV28|.|.|TRBJ2-1
TGTGCCAGCAGTGGACAGTACAATGAGCAGTTCTTC
CASSGQYNEQFF
>TRBV20-1|.|TRBD1|TRBJ2-2
TGCAGTGCTAGGGCAGGGGGTGACACCGGGGAGCTGTTTTTT
CSARAGGDTGELFF
>TRBV6-1|few|.|TRBJ1-3
TGTGCCAGCAGCTCTGCATGGAGGAGCGTGGAGTACACCATATATTTT
CASSSAWRSVEYTIYF
>TRBV7-9|.|.|TRBJ2-1
TGTGCCAGCAGCGCCGCGAATGAGCAGTTCTTC
CASSAANEQFF
>TRBV3-1|few|.|TRBJ1-1
TGTGCCAGCAGCCTGGGTAGAAACACTGGAGCTTTCTTT
CASSLGRNTGAFF
>TRBV29-1|.|TRBD2|TRBJ2-2
TGCAGCGGACGGGGGGATCTGCCCGGGGAGCTGCTTTTT
CSGRGDLPGELLF
>TRBV12-3/TRBV12-4|few|TRBD2|TRBJ2-3
TGTGCCAGCAGTTTACGTAGCGGGACAGATACGCAGTATTTT
CASSLRSGTDTQYF
>TRBV4-2|.|.|TRBJ2-5
TGTGCCAGCAGCCAAGATAGAAACAGGAGAGAGACCCAGTACTTC
CASSQDRNRRETQYF
>TRBV7-9|.|TRBD2|TRBJ2-1
TGTGCCAGCAGCCTTATAGGGCGGGGGGTAAGGGAGCAGTTCTTC
CASSLIGRGVREQFF